This T cell receptor beta chain came from a study of blood T cell repertoires in COVID-19. Study as a whole: The United States, Italy and Spain provided the acute and convalescent COVID-19 samples. PBMCs, B-cell-depleted T cells, or T cells provided the cDNA or gDNA that made up the material.

Authors' analysis steps: Amplification from reference gene primers served as the basis for estimated nucleated cell counts. Method: immunoSEQ multiplex PCR; TCRdb's copy keeps in-frame clones and lacks some. The V and J calls and clone size were taken over from that table, and D and trimming were inferred from the DNA. The sample shows about 110,000 clones, about 80% of them seen only once. The TCR sequence derives from a woman aged 55 to 70 with acute or convalescent COVID-19. The specimen was peripheral blood.

The CDR3: CASSFTGSTGELFF. The CDR3 DNA reads as TGCGCCAGCAGCTTCACCGGGAGCACCGGGGAGCTGTTTTTT. This rearrangement joins TRBV5-1 to TRBJ2-2, with D perhaps TRBD2 (6 bases). Germline V gives CDR1 SGHRS, CDR2 YFSETQ. V lost 2 bases, J lost 4 bases, and 9 bases lay in between. CDR3 length: 14 amino acids.